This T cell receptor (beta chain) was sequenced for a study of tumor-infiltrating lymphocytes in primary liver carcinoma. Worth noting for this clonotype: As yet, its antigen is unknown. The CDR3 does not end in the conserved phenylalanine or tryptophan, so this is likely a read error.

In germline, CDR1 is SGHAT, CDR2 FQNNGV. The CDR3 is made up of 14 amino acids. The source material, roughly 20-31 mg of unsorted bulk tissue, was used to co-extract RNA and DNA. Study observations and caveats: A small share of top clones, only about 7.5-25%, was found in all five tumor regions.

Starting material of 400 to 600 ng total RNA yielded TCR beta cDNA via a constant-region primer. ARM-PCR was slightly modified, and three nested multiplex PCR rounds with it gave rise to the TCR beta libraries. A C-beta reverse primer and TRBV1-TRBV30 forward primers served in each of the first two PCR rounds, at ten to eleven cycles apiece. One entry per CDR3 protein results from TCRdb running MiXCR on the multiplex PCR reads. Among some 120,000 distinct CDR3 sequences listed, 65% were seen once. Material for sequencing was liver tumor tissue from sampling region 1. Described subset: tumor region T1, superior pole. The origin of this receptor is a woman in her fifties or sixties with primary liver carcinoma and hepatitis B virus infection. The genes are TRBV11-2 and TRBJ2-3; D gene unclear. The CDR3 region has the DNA TGTACCAGCAGCTACAACCTTGTCACAGATACGCAGTATCTT. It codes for CTSSYNLVTDTQYL.